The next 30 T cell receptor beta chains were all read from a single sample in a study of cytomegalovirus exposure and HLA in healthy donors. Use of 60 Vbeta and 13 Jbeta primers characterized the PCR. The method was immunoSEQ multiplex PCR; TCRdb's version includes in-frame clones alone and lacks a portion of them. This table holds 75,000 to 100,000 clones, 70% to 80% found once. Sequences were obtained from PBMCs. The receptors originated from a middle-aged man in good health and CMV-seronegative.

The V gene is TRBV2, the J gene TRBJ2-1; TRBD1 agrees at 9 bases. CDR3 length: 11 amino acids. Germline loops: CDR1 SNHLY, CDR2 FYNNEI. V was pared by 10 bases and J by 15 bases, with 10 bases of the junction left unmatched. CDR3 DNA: TGTGCCACCACGCGGGGGACAGGGCTGTTCTTC. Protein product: CATTRGTGLFF.

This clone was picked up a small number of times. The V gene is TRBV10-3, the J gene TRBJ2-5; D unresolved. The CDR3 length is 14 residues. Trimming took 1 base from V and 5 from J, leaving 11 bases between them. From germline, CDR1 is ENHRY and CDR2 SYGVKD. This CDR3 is CAISEYALRETQYF. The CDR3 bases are TGTGCCATCAGTGAGTATGCACTACGGGAGACCCAGTACTTC.

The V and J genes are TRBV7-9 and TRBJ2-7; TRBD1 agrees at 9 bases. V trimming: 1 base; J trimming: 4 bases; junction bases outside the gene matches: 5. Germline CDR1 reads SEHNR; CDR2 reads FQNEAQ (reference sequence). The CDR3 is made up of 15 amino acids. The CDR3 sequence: CASSLVAGQGYEQYF. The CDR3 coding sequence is TGTGCCAGCAGCTTAGTTGCTGGACAGGGGTACGAGCAGTACTTC.

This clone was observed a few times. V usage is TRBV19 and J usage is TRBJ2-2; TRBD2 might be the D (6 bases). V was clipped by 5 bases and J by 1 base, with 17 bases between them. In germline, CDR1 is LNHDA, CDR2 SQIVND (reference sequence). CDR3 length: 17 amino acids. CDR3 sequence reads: CASSDLRGRRNTGELFF. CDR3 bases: TGTGCCAGTAGTGATCTGCGGGGACGCCGGAACACCGGGGAGCTGTTTTTT.

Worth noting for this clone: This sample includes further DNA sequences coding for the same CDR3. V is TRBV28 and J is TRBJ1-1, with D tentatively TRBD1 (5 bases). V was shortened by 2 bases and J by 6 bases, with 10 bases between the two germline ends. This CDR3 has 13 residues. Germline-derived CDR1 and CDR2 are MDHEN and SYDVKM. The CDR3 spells CASSLTGGAEAFF. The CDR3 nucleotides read TGTGCCAGCAGTTTAACTGGAGGGGCTGAAGCTTTCTTT.

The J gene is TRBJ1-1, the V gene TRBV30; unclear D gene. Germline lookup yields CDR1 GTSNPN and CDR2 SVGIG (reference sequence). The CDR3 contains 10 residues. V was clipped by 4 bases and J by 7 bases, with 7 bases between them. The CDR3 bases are TGTGCCTGGATCCAGAATGAAGCTTTCTTT. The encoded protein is CAWIQNEAFF. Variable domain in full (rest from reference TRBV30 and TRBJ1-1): SQTIHQWPATLVQPVGSPLSLECTVEGTSNPNLYWYRQAAGRGLQLLFYSVGIGQISSEVPQNLSASRPQDRQFILSSKKLLLSDSGFYLCAWIQNEAFFGQGTRLTVV.

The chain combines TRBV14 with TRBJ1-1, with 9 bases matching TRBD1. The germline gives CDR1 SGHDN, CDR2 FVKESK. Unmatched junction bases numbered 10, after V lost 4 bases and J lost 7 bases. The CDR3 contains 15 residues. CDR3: CASSPIGQGFSEAFF. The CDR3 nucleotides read TGTGCCAGCAGCCCCATCGGACAGGGGTTCAGTGAAGCTTTCTTT.

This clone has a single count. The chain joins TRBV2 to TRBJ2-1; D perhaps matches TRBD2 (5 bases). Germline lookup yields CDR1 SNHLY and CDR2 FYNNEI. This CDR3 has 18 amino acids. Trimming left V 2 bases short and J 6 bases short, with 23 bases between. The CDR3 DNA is TGTGCCAGCAGTGAATTCTTAAGTGGGCTAGGGAGTAGCAATGAGCAGTTCTTC. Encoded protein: CASSEFLSGLGSSNEQFF.

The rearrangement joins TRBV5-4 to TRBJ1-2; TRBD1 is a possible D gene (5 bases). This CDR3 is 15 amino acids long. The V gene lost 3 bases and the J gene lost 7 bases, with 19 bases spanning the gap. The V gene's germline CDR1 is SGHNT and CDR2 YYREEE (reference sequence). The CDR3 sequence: CASSSRGRAPGGYTF. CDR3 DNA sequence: TGTGCCAGCAGCTCTAGGGGTAGGGCCCCTGGTGGCTACACCTTC.

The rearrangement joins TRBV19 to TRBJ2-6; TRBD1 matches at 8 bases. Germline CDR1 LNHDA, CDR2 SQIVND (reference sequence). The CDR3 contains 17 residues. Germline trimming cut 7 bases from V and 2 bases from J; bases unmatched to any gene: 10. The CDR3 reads CASTSQGAVTGANVLTF. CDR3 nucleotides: TGTGCCAGTACTTCCCAGGGGGCGGTCACTGGGGCCAACGTCCTGACTTTC.

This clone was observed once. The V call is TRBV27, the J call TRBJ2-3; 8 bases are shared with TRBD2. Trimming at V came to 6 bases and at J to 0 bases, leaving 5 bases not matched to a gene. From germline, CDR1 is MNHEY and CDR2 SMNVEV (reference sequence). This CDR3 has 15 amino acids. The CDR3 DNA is TGTGCCAGCAGGACCATAGCGGGGAGCACAGATACGCAGTATTTT. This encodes CASRTIAGSTDTQYF.

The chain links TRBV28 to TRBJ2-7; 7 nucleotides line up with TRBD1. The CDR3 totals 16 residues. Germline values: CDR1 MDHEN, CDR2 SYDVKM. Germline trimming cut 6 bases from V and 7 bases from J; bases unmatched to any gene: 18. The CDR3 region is CASRRGQEPLRWEQYF. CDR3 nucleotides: TGTGCCAGCAGAAGAGGACAGGAACCTCTTAGGTGGGAGCAGTACTTC.

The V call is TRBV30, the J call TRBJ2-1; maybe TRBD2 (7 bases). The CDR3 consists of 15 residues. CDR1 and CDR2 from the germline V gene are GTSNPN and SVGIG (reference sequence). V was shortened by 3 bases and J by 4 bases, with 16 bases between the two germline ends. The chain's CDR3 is CAWRGGHGLYNEQFF. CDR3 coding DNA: TGTGCCTGGAGGGGGGGGCACGGTTTGTACAATGAGCAGTTCTTC.

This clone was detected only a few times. The CDR3 nucleotides are TGTGCCAGCAGCTTGGTCGCCGAGCAGTACTTC. Its translation: CASSLVAEQYF. The genes are TRBV11-2 and TRBJ2-5; D ambiguous. The DNA end is more similar to TRBJ2-7, so the J call may be wrong. The CDR3 sequence is 11 residues long. CDR1 is SGHAT, CDR2 FQNNGV, per germline.

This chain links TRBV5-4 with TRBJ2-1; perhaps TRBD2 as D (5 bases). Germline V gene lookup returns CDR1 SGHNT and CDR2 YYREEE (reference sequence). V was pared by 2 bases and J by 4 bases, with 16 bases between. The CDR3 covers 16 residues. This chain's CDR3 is CASSLDRWERYNEQFF. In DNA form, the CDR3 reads TGTGCCAGCAGCTTAGATAGGTGGGAGAGGTACAATGAGCAGTTCTTC.

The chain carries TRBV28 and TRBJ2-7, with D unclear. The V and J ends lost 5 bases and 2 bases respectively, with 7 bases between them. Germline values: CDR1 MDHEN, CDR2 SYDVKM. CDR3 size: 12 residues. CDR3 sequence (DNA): TGTGCCAGCAGTCGTATTCCCTACGAGCAGTACTTC. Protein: CASSRIPYEQYF.

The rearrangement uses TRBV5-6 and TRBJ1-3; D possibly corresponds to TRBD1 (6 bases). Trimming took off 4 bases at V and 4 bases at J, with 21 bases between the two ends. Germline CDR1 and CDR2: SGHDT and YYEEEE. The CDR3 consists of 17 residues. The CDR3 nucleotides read TGTGCCAGCAGCCATATATCCGACAGGTCCCTCGGAAACACCATATATTTT. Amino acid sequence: CASSHISDRSLGNTIYF. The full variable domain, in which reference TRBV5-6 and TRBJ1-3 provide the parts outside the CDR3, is DAGVTQSPTHLIKTRGQQVTLRCSPKSGHDTVSWYQQALGQGPQFIFQYYEEEERQRGNFPDRFSGHQFPNYSSELNVNALLLGDSALYLCASSHISDRSLGNTIYFGEGSWLTVV.

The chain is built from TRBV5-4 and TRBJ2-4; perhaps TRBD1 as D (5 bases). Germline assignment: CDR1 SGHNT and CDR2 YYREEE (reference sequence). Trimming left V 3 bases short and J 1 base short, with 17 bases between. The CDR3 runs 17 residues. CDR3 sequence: CASSSEGVIGAKNIQYF. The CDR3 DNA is TGTGCCAGCAGCTCTGAAGGGGTAATCGGTGCCAAAAACATTCAGTACTTC.

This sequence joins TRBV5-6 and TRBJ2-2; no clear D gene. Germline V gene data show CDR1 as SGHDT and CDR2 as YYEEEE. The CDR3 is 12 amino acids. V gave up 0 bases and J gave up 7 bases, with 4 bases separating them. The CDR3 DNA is TGTGCCAGCAGCTTGGTAAACGGGGAGCTGTTTTTT. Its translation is CASSLVNGELFF.

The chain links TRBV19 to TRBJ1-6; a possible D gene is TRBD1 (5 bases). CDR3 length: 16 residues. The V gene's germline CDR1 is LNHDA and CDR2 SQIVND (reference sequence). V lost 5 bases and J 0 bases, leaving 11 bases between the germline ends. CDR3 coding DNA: TGTGCCAGTAGTCGGACACCGAGCTCCTATAATTCACCCCTCCACTTT. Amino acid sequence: CASSRTPSSYNSPLHF.

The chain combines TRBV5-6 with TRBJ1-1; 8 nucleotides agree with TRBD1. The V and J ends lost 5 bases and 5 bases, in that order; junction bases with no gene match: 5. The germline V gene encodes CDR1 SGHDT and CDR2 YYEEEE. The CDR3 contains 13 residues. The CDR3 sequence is CASRSRGLTEAFF. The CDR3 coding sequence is TGTGCCAGCAGGTCCAGGGGGCTAACTGAAGCTTTCTTT.

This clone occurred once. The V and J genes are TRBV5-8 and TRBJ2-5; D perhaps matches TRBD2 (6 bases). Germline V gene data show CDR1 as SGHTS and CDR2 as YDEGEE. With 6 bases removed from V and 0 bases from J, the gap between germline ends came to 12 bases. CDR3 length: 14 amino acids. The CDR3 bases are TGTGCCAGCACCACCGGGGGATACCAAGAGACCCAGTACTTC. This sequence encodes CASTTGGYQETQYF.

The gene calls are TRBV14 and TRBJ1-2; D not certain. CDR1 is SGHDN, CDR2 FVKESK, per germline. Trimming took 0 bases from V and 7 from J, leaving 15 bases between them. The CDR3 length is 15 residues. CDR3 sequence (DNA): TGTGCCAGCAGCCAAGATCCGGGAGCCAAGGGTGGCTACACCTTC. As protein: CASSQDPGAKGGYTF.

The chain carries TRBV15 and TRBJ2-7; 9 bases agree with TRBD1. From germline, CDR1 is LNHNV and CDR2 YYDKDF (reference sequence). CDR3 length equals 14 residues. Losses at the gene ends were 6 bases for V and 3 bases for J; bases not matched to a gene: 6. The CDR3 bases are TGTGCCACCAGGTTGACAGGGGGGTTCTACGAGCAGTACTTC. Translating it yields CATRLTGGFYEQYF.

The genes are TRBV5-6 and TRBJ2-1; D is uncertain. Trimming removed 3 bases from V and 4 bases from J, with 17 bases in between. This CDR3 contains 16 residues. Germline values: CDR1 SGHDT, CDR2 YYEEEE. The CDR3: CASSSTRQPPYNEQFF. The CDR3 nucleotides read TGTGCCAGCAGCTCTACTCGACAACCCCCTTACAATGAGCAGTTCTTC.

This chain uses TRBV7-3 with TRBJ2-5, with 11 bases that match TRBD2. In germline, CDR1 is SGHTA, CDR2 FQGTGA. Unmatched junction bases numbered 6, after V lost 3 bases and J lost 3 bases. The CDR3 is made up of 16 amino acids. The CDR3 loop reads CASSLLAGGQKETQYF. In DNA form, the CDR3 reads TGTGCCAGCAGCTTGCTAGCGGGGGGCCAAAAAGAGACCCAGTACTTC.

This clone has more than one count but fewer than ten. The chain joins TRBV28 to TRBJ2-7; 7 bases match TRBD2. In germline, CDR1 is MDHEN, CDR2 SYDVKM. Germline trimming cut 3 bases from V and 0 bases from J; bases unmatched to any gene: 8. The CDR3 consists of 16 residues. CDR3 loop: CASSFSSGTNSYEQYF. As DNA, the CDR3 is TGTGCCAGCAGTTTTTCCTCCGGGACTAACTCCTACGAGCAGTACTTC.

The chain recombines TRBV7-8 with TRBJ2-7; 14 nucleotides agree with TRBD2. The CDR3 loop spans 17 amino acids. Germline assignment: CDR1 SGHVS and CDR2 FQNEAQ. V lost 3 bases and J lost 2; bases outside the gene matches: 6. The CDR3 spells CASSLTSGGVKTYEQYF. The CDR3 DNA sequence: TGTGCCAGCAGCTTGACTAGCGGGGGGGTGAAAACCTACGAGCAGTACTTC.

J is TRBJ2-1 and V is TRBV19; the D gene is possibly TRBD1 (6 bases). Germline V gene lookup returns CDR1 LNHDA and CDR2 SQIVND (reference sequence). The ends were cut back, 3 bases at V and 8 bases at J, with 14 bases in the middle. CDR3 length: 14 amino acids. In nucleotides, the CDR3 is TGTGCCAGTAGTATGGAAACCAGGGGCGATGAGCAGTTCTTC. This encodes CASSMETRGDEQFF.

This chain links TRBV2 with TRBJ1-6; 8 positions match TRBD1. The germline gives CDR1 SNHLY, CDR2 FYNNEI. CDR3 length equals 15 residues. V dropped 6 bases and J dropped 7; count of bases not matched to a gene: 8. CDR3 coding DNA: TGTGCCAGCAGAACGACAGGGGTCGGAAATTCACCCCTCCACTTT. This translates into CASRTTGVGNSPLHF.